This T cell receptor (beta chain) stems from a study of shared clonotypes between healthy human individuals. Points on this clone: As yet, its antigen is unknown.

Overall study findings and caveats: Rarefaction exposed incomplete sorted-subset sequencing despite large depth. On the whole, naive subsets had larger estimated richness than memory subsets had. Represented diversity, genetic and exposure-history alike, was limited by few donors.

Produced via immunoSEQ multiplex PCR; TCRdb's table is partial and in-frame only. The table records about 1 million clones, around 82% of them present only once. Germline V CDR1 and CDR2: SGHNT, YYREEE (reference sequence). The CDR3 contains 16 residues. The V gene end was trimmed by 2 bases and the J gene end by 0 bases; junction bases not matched to a gene: 5. This TCR was recovered from a man between 18 and 29 years old in good health. Some clones in this sample may be carry-over from other donors' samples. Sequenced sample: memory CD4+ T cells from PBMCs. Subset specified: CD45RA-negative fraction. The V call is TRBV5-4, the J call TRBJ2-1; 7 bases agree with TRBD2. CDR3 nucleotide sequence: TGTGCCAGCAGCTTCCAGCGGGATAGCTCCTACAATGAGCAGTTCTTC. Translated, it gives CASSFQRDSSYNEQFF.